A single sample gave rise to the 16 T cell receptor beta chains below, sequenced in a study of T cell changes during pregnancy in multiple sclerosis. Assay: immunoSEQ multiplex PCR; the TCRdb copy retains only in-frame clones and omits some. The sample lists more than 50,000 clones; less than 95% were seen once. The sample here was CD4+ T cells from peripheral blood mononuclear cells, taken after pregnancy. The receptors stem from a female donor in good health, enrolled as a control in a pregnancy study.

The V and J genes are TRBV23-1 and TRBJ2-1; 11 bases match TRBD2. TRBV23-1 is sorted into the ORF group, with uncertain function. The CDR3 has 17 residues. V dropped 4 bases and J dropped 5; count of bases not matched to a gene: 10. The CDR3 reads CASSRELAGAHDNEQFF. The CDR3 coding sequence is TGCGCCAGCAGTCGGGAACTAGCGGGGGCCCATGACAATGAGCAGTTCTTC.

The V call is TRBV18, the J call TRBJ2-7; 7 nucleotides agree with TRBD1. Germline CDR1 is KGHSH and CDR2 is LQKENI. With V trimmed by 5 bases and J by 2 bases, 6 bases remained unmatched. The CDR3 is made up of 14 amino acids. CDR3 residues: CASSSPGQAYEQYF. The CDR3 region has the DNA TGTGCCAGCTCATCCCCAGGACAGGCCTACGAGCAGTACTTC.

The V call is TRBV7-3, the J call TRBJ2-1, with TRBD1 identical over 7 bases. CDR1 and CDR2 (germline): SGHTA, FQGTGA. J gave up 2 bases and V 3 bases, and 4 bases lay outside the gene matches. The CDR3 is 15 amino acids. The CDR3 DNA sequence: TGTGCCAGCAGCTTGGGGACAGCCGCCTACAATGAGCAGTTCTTC. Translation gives CASSLGTAAYNEQFF.

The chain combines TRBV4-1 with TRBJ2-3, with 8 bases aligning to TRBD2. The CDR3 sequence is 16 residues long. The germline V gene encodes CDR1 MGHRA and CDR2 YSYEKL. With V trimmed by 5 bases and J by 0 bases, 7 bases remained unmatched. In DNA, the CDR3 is TGCGCCAGCAGCGTTCAGCGGGGGAAGAGCACAGATACGCAGTATTTT. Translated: CASSVQRGKSTDTQYF.

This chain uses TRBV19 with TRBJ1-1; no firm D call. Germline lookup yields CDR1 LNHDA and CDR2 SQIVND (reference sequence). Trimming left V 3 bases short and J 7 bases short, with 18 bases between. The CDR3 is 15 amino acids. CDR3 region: CASSIRLGFSNEAFF. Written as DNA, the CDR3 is TGTGCCAGTAGTATCCGCCTAGGTTTTTCGAATGAAGCTTTCTTT. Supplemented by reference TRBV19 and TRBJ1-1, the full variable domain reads DGGITQSPKYLFRKEGQNVTLSCEQNLNHDAMYWYRQDPGQGLRLIYYSQIVNDFQKGDIAEGYSVSREKKESFPLTVTSAQKNPTAFYLCASSIRLGFSNEAFFGQGTRLTVV.

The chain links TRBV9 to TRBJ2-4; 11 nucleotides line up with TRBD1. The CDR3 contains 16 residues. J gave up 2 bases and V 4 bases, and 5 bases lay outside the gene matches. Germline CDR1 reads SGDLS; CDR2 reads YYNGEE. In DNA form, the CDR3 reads TGTGCCAGCAGCCCCGGGACAGGGGGGACCAAAAACATTCAGTACTTC. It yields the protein CASSPGTGGTKNIQYF.

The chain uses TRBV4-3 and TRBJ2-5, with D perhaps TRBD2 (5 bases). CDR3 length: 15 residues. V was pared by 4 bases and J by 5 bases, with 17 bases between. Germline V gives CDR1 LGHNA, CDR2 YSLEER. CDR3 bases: TGCGCCAGCAGCCCCGGACTCCCCTTCGGGGAGACCCAGTACTTC. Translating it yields CASSPGLPFGETQYF.

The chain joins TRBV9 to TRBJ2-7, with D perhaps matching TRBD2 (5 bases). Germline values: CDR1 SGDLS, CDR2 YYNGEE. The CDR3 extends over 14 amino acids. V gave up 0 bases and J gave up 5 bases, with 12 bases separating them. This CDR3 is CASSVGGSVDEQYF. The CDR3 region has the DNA TGTGCCAGCAGCGTAGGAGGGAGTGTAGACGAGCAGTACTTC.

The DNA for the CDR3 is TGTGCCATCAGTGAGCGGGACAGCTCCTACGAGCAGTACTTC. Translated, it gives CAISERDSSYEQYF. The chain has TRBV10-3 and TRBJ2-7; TRBD1 aligns across 7 bases. V trimming: 2 bases; J trimming: 0 bases; junction bases outside the gene matches: 1. CDR1 and CDR2 from the germline V gene are ENHRY and SYGVKD. The CDR3 runs to 14 residues.

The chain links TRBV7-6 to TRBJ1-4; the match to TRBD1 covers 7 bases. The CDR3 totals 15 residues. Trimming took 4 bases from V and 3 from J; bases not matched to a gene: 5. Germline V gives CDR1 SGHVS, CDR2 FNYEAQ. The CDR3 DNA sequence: TGTGCCAGCAGCTCAGCTGACAGGGCTAATGAAAAACTGTTTTTT. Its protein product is CASSSADRANEKLFF.

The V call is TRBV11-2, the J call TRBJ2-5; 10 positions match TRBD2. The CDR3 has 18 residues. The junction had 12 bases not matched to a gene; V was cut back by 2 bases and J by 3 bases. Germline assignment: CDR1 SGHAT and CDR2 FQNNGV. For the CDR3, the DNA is TGTGCCAGCAGCTTACGTACTAGCGGGGCGCGGAGGGAAGAGACCCAGTACTTC. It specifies CASSLRTSGARREETQYF.

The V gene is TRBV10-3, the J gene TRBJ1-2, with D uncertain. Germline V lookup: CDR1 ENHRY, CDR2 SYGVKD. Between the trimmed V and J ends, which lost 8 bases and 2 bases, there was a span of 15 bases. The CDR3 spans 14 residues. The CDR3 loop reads CAILPGRQNYGYTF. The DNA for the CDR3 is TGTGCCATCCTACCCGGCAGACAAAACTATGGCTACACCTTC.

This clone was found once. In DNA form, the CDR3 reads TGTGCCAGCTCACCACGTCGAGGGGGCGCAGACTACTCTGGGGCCAACGTCCTGACTTTC. It codes for CASSPRRGGADYSGANVLTF. The rearrangement links TRBV18 to TRBJ2-6; 7 nucleotides agree with TRBD1. This CDR3 region has 20 residues. Germline assignment: CDR1 KGHSH and CDR2 LQKENI. The V segment lost 1 base and the J segment 0 bases; nucleotides outside the gene matches: 12.

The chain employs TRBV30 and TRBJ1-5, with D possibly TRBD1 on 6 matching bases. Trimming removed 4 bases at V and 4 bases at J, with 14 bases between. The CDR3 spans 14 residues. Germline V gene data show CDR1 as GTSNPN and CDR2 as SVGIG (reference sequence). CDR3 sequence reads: CAWTPGTLNQPQHF. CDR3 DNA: TGTGCCTGGACCCCCGGGACACTAAATCAGCCCCAGCATTTT.

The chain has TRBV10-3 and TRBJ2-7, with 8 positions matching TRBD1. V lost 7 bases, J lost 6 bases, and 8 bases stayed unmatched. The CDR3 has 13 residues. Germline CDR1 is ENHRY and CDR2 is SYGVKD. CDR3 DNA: TGTGCCATCAACGTCGGACAGGGAGGCGAGCAGTACTTC. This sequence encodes CAINVGQGGEQYF.

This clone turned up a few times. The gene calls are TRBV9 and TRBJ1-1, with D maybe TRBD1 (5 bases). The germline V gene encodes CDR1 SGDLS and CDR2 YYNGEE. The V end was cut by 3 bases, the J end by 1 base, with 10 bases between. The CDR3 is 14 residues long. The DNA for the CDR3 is TGTGCCAGCAGCGCCCTAACAGGGAACACTGAAGCTTTCTTT. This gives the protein CASSALTGNTEAFF. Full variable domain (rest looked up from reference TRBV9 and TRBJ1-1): DSGVTQTPKHLITATGQRVTLRCSPRSGDLSVYWYQQSLDQGLQFLIQYYNGEERAKGNILERFSAQQFPDLHSELNLSSLELGDSALYFCASSALTGNTEAFFGQGTRLTVV.